This T cell receptor (beta chain) was retrieved from a study of radiation and T cells in renal cell carcinoma. The assay was immunoSEQ multiplex PCR, and TCRdb's table has in-frame clones only and misses some. The table records roughly 10,000 clones, around 50% of them present only once. Treatment meaning: treatment-naive control, cytoreductive nephrectomy. V was shortened by 4 bases and J by 0 bases, with 18 bases between the two germline ends. CDR3 length equals 17 residues. CDR1 MNHGY and CDR2 SVAAGI come from the germline V gene. To note about this clone: Its antigen is currently unknown.

Study-wide points: Dominant CDR3 motifs were more common in irradiated tumors than controls.

The V and J genes are TRBV6-9 and TRBJ1-1; D unclear. Sequences were derived from tumor tissue, sampled from a patient whose treatment was nephrectomy without radiotherapy. This receptor was identified in a middle-aged man with renal cell carcinoma. The CDR3 here is CASSSGWDVRLNTEAFF. The DNA for the CDR3 is TGTGCCAGCAGTTCCGGGTGGGATGTGAGGTTGAACACTGAAGCTTTCTTT.